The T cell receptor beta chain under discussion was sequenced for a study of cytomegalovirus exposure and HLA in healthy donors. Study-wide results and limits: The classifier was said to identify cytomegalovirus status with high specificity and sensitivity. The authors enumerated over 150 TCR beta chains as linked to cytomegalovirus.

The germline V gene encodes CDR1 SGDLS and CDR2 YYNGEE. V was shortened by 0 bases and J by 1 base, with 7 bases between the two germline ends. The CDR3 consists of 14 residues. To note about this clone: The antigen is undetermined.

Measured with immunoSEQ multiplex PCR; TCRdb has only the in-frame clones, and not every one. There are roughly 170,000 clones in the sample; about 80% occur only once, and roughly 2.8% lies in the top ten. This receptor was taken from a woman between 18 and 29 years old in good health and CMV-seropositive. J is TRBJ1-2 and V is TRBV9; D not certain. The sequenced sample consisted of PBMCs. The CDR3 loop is CASSVAPDNYGYTF. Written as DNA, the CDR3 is TGTGCCAGCAGCGTAGCACCAGATAACTATGGCTACACCTTC.